This TCR beta chain was identified during a study of CD8 T cells in ankylosing spondylitis. Findings and caveats of the study: Several of the motif variants were reported before in synovial fluid and blood from reactive arthritis. Reportedly, matched ankylosing spondylitis synovial fluid was significantly enriched for disease-linked clones. A TCR beta motif made of about 8 highly homologous variants seemed typical of ankylosing spondylitis blood. CD8+ by phenotype, disease-linked clones were relatively rare in peripheral blood.

This clonotype was seen at least ten times. Its target is not known. Scientists made TCR beta libraries using quantitative 5'-RACE with molecular barcodes. TCRdb itself ran the 5' RACE reads through MiXCR, one entry per CDR3 protein. Of under 950,000 distinct CDR3 sequences in the sample, 15% to 20% were seen once. Trimming at V came to 6 bases and at J to 4 bases, leaving 7 bases not matched to a gene. The CDR3 sequence is 15 residues long. The chain has TRBV12-3 or TRBV12-4 and TRBJ2-1; 9 bases align to TRBD2. This clonotype originated in a male donor with ankylosing spondylitis. Input material: blood, either unsorted or a sorted T cell fraction (not recorded which). DNA for the CDR3: TGTGCCAGCAGCCATAGCGGGGGACCATACAATGAGCAGTTCTTC. It is translated as CASSHSGGPYNEQFF.